The rows below give T cell receptor beta chains drawn from one sample of a study of shared clonotypes between healthy human individuals. Assay: immunoSEQ multiplex PCR; the TCRdb copy retains only in-frame clones and omits some. There are 2 million or so clones in the sample; roughly 95% occur only once, and roughly 1% lies in the top ten. Sequenced sample: naive CD8+ T cells sorted from blood. All receptors derive from a man between 18 and 29 years old in good health. Each CDR3 is given with its conserved first and last residue. D genes are given only for firm matches. The listing skips clone size in some rows; elsewhere it reads once, few, many or a size class.

clone_size: .; v_call: TRBV4-3; d_call: .; j_call: TRBJ2-2; cdr3_aa: CASSQGRGELFF; cdr3_nt: TGCGCCAGCAGCCAAGGGCGAGGGGAGCTGTTTTTT
clone_size: .; v_call: TRBV7-8; d_call: .; j_call: TRBJ2-3; cdr3_aa: CASSLYTSSTDTQYF; cdr3_nt: TGTGCCAGCAGCTTGTATACCTCTAGCACAGATACGCAGTATTTT
clone_size: once; v_call: TRBV6-5; d_call: .; j_call: TRBJ2-2; cdr3_aa: CASSYNTGSGELFF; cdr3_nt: TGTGCCAGCAGTTATAATACAGGTTCCGGGGAGCTGTTTTTT
clone_size: .; v_call: TRBV29-1; d_call: .; j_call: TRBJ2-5; cdr3_aa: CSVATGGQETQYF; cdr3_nt: TGCAGCGTTGCGACGGGCGGACAAGAGACCCAGTACTTC
clone_size: .; v_call: TRBV7-2; d_call: .; j_call: TRBJ1-2; cdr3_aa: CASSLGPTTANYGYTF; cdr3_nt: TGTGCCAGCAGCCTAGGCCCCACGACTGCCAACTATGGCTACACCTTC
clone_size: once; v_call: TRBV6-1; d_call: TRBD2; j_call: TRBJ2-7; cdr3_aa: CASSEYPSGAYEQYF; cdr3_nt: TGTGCCAGCAGTGAATACCCTAGCGGGGCATACGAGCAGTACTTC
clone_size: .; v_call: TRBV27; d_call: TRBD1; j_call: TRBJ2-7; cdr3_aa: CASSDTGTGRSEQYF; cdr3_nt: TGTGCCAGCAGTGACACCGGGACAGGGAGGTCCGAGCAGTACTTC
clone_size: .; v_call: TRBV27; d_call: .; j_call: TRBJ2-3; cdr3_aa: CASSLIKLGAPGTTDTQYF; cdr3_nt: TGTGCCAGCAGTTTAATTAAACTGGGGGCCCCTGGCACGACAGATACGCAGTATTTT
clone_size: .; v_call: TRBV29-1; d_call: .; j_call: TRBJ1-3; cdr3_aa: CSVVSGNTIYF; cdr3_nt: TGCAGCGTAGTATCGGGAAACACCATATATTTT
clone_size: .; v_call: TRBV9; d_call: .; j_call: TRBJ2-2; cdr3_aa: CASSVAGHVGRELFF; cdr3_nt: TGTGCCAGCAGCGTAGCCGGGCACGTTGGGAGGGAGCTGTTTTTT